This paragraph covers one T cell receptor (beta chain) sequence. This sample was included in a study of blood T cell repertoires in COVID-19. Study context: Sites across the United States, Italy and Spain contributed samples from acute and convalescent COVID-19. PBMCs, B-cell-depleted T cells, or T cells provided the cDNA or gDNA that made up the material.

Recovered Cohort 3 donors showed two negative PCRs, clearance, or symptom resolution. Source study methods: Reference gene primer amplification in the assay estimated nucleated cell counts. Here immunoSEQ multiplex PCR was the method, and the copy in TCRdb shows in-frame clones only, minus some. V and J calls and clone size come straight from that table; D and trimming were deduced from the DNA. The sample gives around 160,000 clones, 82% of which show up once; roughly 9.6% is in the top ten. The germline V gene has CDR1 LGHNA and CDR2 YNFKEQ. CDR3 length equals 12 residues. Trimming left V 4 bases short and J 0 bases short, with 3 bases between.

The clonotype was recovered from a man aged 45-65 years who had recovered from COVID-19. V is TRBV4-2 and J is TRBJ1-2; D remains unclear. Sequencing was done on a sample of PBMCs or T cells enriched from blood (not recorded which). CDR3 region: CASSRTNYGYTF. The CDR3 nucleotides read TGTGCCAGCAGCCGTACTAACTATGGCTACACCTTC.